This T cell receptor beta chain was recovered during a study of cytomegalovirus exposure and HLA in healthy donors. Study-wide results and caveats: In a later analysis, specific HLA alleles were associated with around 17,000 TCR beta sequences at a 0.05 false discovery rate. TRBV6-2, TRBV6-3 and some other V segments were unresolvable in 87-base-pair reads. Researchers had no immune exposure information except CMV serostatus available. The CMV antigen specificity of a few CMV-associated chains was confirmed through in vitro analysis.

CDR1 and CDR2 from the germline V gene are ENHRY and SYGVKD. The CDR3 consists of 12 residues. V was cut by 0 bases and J by 9 bases, with 8 bases left in between. It was with 60 Vbeta and 13 Jbeta primers that the PCR ran. Data came from immunoSEQ multiplex PCR; TCRdb stores just in-frame clones and leaves some out. Of 200,000 to 250,000 clones in the sample, around 80% were seen once. A word on this clone: Antigen specificity is unknown.

The rearrangement joins TRBV10-3 to TRBJ2-5; possible D gene TRBD2, 6 bases. The receptor's source is a woman aged 40 to 49 in good health and CMV-seropositive. Sequenced material: PBMCs. This CDR3 reads CAISESAGSQYF. CDR3 DNA sequence: TGTGCCATCAGTGAGTCCGCGGGGTCCCAGTACTTC.